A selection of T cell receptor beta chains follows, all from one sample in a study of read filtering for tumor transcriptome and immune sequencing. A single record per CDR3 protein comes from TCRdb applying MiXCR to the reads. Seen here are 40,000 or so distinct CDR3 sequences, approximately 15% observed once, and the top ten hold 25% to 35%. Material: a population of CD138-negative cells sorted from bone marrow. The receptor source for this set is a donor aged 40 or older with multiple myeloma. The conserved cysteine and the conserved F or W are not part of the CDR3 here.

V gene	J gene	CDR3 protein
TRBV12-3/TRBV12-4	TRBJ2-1	ASSLGGSYNEQF
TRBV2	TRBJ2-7	ASSLDRDEQY
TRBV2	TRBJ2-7	ASRSGQTYVQY
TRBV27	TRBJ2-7	ASSLTEGANEQY
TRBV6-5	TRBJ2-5	ASGSGVQGTQY
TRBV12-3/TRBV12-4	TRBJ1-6	ASSFSYPHLKSNSPLH
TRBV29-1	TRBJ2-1	SVAKGTPGYEQF
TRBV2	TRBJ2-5	ASSIGTAASETQY
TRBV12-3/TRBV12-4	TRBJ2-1	ASSLEGTATYNEQF
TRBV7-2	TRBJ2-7	ASRRLAGAHYEQY
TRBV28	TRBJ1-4	ASSLDRGREKLF
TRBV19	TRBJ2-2	ASSSSLARNTGELF
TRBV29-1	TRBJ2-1	SVERGGENEQF
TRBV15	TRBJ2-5	ATSSYKTQY
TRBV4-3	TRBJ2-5	AGSPAAAGGLAKETQY
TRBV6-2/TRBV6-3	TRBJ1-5	ASSPPRWGLSNQPQH
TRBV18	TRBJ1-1	ASSGTWNTEAF
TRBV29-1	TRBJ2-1	SVGQNEQF
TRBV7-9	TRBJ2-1	ASLVQGDEQF
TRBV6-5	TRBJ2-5	ASRTDSVGQETQY
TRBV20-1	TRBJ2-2	SAFTGAGELF
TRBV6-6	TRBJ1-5	ASSEFGGQGDQPQH
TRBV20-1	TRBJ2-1	SALRGASGRANEQF
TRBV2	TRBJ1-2	ASSLTGDYGYT
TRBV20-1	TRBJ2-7	SARGITGFHEQY
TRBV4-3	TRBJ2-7	ASSQDLGGAEQY
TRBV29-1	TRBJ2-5	SVRLNQETQY
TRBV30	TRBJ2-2	AWSVLSGLAGTGELF
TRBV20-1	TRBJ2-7	SASKPSGSVEQY
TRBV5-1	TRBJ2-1	ASSLRPSGRRNGEQF
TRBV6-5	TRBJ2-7	ASSNGLAYEQY
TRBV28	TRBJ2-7	ASSLVQATYGQY
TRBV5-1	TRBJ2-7	ASSWTGQGGTKD
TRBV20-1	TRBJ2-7	SASNPGIREQY
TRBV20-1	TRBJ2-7	SASKAGYKGEQY
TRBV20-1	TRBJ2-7	SARGQRGAHEQY
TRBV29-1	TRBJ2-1	SATGRTPNEQF
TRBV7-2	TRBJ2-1	ASSYRDRGFDEQF
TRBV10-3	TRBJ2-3	AIRDVGPQY
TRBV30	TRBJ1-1	AWTTFGTGITEAF
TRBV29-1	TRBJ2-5	SVHRTSAYQETQY
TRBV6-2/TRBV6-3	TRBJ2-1	ASSYSRTGSHNEQF
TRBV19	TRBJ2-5	ASSQGLAGVQETQY
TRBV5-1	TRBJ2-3	ASQGQGASDTQY
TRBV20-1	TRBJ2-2	SARGLQNTGELF
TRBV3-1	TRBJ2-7	ASSQEGREQY
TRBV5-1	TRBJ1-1	ASSTGQLNTEAF
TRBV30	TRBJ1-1	AWSEAFEAF
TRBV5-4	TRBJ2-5	AGSTGTGQETQY
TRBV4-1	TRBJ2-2	ASSQLRDRGRELF
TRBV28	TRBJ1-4	ASSLLGAGGEKLF
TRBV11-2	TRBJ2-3	ASSRAALRY
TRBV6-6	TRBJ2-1	ASSPVASGMNEQF